The clone carrying this T cell receptor (beta chain) was seen only once. The sample comes from a study of Graves' ophthalmopathy and Graves' hyperthyroidism. CDR1 is ENHRY and CDR2 is SYGVKD in the germline V gene. Trimming took 6 bases from V and 7 from J, leaving 12 bases between them. There are 12 residues in the CDR3. Diagnosis was based on clinical symptoms, serum thyroxine, TRAb, thyroid ultrasound and orbital computed tomography. The authors amplified TCR beta CDR3 regions, and they did so from RNA transcripts for repertoire sequencing. The authors performed first-round RT-PCR with HTBI primers and then a second-round multiplex PCR. Each CDR3 protein is one row after TCRdb ran MiXCR on the multiplex PCR reads. This sample carries about 500,000 distinct CDR3 sequences, 35% to 40% of them seen once, and the ten largest clones take 3.5% to 5%.

This sequence joins TRBV10-3 and TRBJ1-2; D is unresolved. This receptor was identified in an adult man with Graves' hyperthyroidism. Specimen: peripheral blood or thyroid tissue (not recorded which). CDR3: CAISYLDSGYTF. The CDR3 DNA reads as TGTGCCATCAGCTATCTTGACTCTGGCTACACCTTC.